This T cell receptor beta chain was captured in a study of control samples from healthy donors and cancer patients. The assay was immunoSEQ multiplex PCR, and TCRdb's table has in-frame clones only and misses some. The profile covers about 120,000 clones, with more than 75% appearing a single time and under 2.5% taken by the ten largest. The CDR3 length is 14 residues. Trimming cost V 1 base and J 4 bases, with 10 bases left between them. Germline CDR1 and CDR2: SGHAT and FQNNGV. Sequenced: blood. The rearrangement links TRBV11-2 to TRBJ1-1, with D possibly being TRBD1 (5 bases). The receptor's source is a woman in her seventies in good health. In nucleotides, the CDR3 is TGTGCCAGCAGCTTAGGGGGCTTTAGCACTGAAGCTTTCTTT. Encoded protein: CASSLGGFSTEAFF.